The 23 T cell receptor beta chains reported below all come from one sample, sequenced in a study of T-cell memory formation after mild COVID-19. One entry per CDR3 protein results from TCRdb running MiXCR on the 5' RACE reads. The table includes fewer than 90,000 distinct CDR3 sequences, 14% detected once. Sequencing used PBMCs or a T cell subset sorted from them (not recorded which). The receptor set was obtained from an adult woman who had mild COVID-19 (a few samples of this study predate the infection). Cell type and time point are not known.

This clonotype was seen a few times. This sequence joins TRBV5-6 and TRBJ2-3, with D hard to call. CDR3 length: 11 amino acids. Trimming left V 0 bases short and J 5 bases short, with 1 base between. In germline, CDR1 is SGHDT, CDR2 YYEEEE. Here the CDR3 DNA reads TGTGCCAGCAGCTTGGGAGATACGCAGTATTTT. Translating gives CASSLGDTQYF. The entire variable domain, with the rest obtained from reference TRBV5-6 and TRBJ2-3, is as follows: DAGVTQSPTHLIKTRGQQVTLRCSPKSGHDTVSWYQQALGQGPQFIFQYYEEEERQRGNFPDRFSGHQFPNYSSELNVNALLLGDSALYLCASSLGDTQYFGPGTRLTVL.

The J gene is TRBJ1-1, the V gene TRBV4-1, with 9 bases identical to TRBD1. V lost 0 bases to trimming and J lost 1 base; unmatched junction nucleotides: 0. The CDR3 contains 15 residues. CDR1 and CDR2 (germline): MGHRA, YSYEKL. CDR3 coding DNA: TGCGCCAGCAGCCAAGAGGGACAGGGGAACACTGAAGCTTTCTTT. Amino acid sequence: CASSQEGQGNTEAFF.

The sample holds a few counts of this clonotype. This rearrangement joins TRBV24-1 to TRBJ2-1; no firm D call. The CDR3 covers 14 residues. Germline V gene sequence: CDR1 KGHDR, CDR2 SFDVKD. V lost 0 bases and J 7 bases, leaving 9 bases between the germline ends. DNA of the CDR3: TGTGCCACCAGTGATTTGTCAAGGCAGAATGAGCAGTTCTTC. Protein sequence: CATSDLSRQNEQFF.

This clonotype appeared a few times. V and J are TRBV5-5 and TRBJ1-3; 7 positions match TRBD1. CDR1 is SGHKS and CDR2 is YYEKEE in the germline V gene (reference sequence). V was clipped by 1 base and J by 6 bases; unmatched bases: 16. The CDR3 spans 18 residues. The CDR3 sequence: CASSLRDSGALLENTIYF. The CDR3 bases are TGTGCCAGCAGCTTGAGGGACAGCGGAGCCCTTTTGGAAAACACCATATATTTT.

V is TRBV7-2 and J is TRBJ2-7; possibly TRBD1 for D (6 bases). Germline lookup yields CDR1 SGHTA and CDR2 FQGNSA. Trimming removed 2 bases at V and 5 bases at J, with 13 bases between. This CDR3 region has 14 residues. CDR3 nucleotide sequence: TGTGCCAGCAGCTTATCACAGGGTAGACACGAGCAGTACTTC. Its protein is CASSLSQGRHEQYF. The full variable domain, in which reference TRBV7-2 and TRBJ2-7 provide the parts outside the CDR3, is GAGVSQSPSNKVTEKGKDVELRCDPISGHTALYWYRQSLGQGLEFLIYFQGNSAPDKSGLPSDRFSAERTGGSVSTLTIQRTQQEDSAVYLCASSLSQGRHEQYFGPGTRLTVT.

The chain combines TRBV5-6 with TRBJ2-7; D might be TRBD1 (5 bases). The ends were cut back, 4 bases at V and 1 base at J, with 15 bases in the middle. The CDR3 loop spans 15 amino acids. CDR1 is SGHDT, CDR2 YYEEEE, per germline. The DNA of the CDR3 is TGTGCCAGCAGCCAAGTGGTAAGGGGTTCCTACGAGCAGTACTTC. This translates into CASSQVVRGSYEQYF.

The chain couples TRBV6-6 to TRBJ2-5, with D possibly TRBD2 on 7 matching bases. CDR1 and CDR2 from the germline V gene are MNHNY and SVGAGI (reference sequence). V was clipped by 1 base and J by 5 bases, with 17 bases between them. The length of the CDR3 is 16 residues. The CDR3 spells CASSYWIGGGLETQYF. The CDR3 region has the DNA TGTGCCAGCAGTTACTGGATAGGGGGGGGCCTTGAGACCCAGTACTTC.

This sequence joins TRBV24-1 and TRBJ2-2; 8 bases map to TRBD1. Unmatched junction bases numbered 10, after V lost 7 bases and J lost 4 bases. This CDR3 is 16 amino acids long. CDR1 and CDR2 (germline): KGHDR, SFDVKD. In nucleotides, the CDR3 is TGTGCCACCAGCCGGACAGGGTCGTGGACCACCGGGGAGCTGTTTTTT. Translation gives CATSRTGSWTTGELFF.

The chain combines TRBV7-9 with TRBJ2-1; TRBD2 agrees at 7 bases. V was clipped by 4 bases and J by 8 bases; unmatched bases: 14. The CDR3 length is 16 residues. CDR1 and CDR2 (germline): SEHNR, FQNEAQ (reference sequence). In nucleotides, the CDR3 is TGTGCCAGCAGCTCCACTAGCGCCTCAAAAAGCGATGAGCAGTTCTTC. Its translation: CASSSTSASKSDEQFF.

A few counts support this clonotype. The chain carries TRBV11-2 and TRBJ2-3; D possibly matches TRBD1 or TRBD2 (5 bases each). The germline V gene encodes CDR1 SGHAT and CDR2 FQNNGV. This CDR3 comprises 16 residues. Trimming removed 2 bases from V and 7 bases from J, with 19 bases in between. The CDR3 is CASSLWSPRESHTQYF. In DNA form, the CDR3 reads TGTGCCAGCAGCTTATGGTCCCCCAGGGAGTCACATACGCAGTATTTT.

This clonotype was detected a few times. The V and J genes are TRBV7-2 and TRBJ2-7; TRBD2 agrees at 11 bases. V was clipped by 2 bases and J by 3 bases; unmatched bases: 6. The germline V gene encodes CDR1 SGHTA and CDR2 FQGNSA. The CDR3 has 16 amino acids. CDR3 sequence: CASSLMAGLAVYEQYF. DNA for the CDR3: TGTGCCAGCAGCTTAATGGCGGGACTAGCGGTCTACGAGCAGTACTTC.

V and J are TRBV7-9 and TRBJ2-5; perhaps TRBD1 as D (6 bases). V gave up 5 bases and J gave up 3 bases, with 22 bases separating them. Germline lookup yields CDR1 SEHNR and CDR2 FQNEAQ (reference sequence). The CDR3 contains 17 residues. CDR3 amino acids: CASSKSEGELGKETQYF. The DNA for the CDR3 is TGTGCCAGCAGCAAAAGCGAGGGGGAGCTAGGAAAAGAGACCCAGTACTTC.

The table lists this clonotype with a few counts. The CDR3 region is CASSLRGEQFF. CDR3 DNA: TGTGCCAGCAGCCTCAGGGGTGAGCAGTTCTTC. The chain recombines TRBV7-9 with TRBJ2-1; TRBD1 is a possible D gene (6 bases). The V end was cut by 5 bases, the J end by 9 bases, with 8 bases between. Germline V gene data show CDR1 as SEHNR and CDR2 as FQNEAQ (reference sequence). The CDR3 totals 11 residues.

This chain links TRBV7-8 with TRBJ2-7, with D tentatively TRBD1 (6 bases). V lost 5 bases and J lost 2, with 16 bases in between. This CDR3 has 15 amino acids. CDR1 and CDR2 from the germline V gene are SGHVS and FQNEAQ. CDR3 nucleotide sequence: TGTGCCAGCAGCCCGCCAGGGGATTGGACCTACGAGCAGTACTTC. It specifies CASSPPGDWTYEQYF. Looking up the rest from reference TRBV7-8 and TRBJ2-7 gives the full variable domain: GAGVSQSPRYKVAKRGQDVALRCDPISGHVSLFWYQQALGQGPEFLTYFQNEAQLDKSGLPSDRFFAERPEGSVSTLKIQRTQQEDSAVYLCASSPPGDWTYEQYFGPGTRLTVT.

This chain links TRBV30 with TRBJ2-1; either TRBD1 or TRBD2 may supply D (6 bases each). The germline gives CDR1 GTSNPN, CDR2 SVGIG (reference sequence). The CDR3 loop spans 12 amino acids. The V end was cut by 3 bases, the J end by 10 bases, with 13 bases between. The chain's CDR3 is CAWRSEGGEQFF. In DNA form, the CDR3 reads TGTGCCTGGAGGAGTGAGGGGGGAGAGCAGTTCTTC.

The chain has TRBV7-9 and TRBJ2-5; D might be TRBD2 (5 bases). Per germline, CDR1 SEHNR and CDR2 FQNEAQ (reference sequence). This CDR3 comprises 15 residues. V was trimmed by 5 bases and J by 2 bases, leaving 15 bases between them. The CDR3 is CASSAKGPGQETQYF. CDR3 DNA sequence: TGTGCCAGCAGCGCAAAGGGCCCGGGGCAAGAGACCCAGTACTTC.

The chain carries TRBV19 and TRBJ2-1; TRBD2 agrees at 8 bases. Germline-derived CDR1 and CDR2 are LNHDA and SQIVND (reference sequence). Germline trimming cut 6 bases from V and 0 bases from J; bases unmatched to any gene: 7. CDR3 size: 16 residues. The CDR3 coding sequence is TGTGCCAGTAGGATGACTAGCGCGAGCTCCTACAATGAGCAGTTCTTC. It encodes CASRMTSASSYNEQFF. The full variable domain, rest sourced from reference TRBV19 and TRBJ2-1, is DGGITQSPKYLFRKEGQNVTLSCEQNLNHDAMYWYRQDPGQGLRLIYYSQIVNDFQKGDIAEGYSVSREKKESFPLTVTSAQKNPTAFYLCASRMTSASSYNEQFFGPGTRLTVL.

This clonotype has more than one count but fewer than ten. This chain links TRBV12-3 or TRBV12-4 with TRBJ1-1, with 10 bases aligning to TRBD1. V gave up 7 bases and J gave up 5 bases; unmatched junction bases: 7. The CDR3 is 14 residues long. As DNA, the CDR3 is TGTGCCAGCATCGCGACAGGGGGCGAGACTGAAGCTTTCTTT. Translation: CASIATGGETEAFF.

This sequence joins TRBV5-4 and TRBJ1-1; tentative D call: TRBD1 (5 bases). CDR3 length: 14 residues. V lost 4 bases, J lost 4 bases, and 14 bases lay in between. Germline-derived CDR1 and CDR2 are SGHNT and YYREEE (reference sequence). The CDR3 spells CASSVQGYGTEAFF. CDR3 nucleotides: TGTGCCAGCAGCGTTCAGGGTTACGGCACTGAAGCTTTCTTT.

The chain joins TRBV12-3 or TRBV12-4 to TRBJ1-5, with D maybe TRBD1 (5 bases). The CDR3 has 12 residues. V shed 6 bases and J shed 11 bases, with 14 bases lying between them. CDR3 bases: TGTGCCAGCAGCGCGCCGGGAGGGGCCCAGCATTTT. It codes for CASSAPGGAQHF.

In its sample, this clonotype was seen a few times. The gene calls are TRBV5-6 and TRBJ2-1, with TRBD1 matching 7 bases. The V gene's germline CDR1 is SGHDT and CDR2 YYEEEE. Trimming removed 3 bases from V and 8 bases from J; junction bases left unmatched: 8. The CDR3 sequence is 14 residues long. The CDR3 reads CASSSGTTGHEQFF. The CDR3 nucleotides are TGTGCCAGCAGCTCAGGAACGACAGGGCATGAGCAGTTCTTC.

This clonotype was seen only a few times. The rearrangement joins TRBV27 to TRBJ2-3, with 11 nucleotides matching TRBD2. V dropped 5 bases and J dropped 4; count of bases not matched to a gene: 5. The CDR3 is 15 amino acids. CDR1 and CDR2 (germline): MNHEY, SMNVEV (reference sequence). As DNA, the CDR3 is TGTGCCAGCAGTCCCCGACTAGCGGGGTCAGATACGCAGTATTTT. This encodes CASSPRLAGSDTQYF.

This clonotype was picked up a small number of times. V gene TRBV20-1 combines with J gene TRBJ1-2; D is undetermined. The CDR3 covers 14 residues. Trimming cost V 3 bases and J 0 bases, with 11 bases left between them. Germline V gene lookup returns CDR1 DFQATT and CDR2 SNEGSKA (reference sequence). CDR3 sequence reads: CSAREEPANYGYTF. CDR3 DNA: TGCAGTGCTAGGGAAGAACCAGCTAACTATGGCTACACCTTC.